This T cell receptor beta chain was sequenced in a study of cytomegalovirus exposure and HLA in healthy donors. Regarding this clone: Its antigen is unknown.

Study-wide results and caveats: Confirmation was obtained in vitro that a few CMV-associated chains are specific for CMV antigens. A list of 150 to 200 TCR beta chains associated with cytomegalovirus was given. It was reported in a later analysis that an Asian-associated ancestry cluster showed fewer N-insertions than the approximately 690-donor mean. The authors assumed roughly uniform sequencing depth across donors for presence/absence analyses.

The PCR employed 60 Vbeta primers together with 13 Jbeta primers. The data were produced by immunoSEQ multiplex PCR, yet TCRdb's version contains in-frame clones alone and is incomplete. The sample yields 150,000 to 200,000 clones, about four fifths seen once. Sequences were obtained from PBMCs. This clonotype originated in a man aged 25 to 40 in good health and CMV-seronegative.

CDR3 coding DNA: TGCGCCAGCAGCTTGGCCGGGGCAGGGGGCGAGACCCAGTACTTC. Translating gives CASSLAGAGGETQYF. The V and J genes are TRBV5-1 and TRBJ2-5; 8 bases agree with TRBD1. The CDR3 has 15 residues. Germline V gene lookup returns CDR1 SGHRS and CDR2 YFSETQ. Trimming took 0 bases from V and 5 from J; bases not matched to a gene: 6. The full variable domain, rest sourced from reference TRBV5-1 and TRBJ2-5, is KAGVTQTPRYLIKTRGQQVTLSCSPISGHRSVSWYQQTPGQGLQFLFEYFSETQRNKGNFPGRFSGRQFSNSRSEMNVSTLELGDSALYLCASSLAGAGGETQYFGPGTRLLVL.